Below, 14 T cell receptor beta chains from the same sample are listed, as sequenced in a study of blood T cell repertoires in COVID-19 (TCRdb year 2020). The method was the immunoSEQ multiplex PCR assay. TCRdb limited this immuneACCESS table to in-frame rearrangements with V and J called. A share of clones is missing; checked studies link under half to unresolved V genes, and the rest is unexplained. Present in this sample are roughly 220,000 clones, roughly 88% of which were seen just once. The top ten constitute 2.2% of the sample. The source material was peripheral blood. The receptors derive from a man aged 25 to 40 who had recovered from COVID-19.

This rearrangement joins TRBV7-2 to TRBJ2-7, with TRBD1 as a possible D gene (6 bases). The germline V gene encodes CDR1 SGHTA and CDR2 FQGNSA. CDR3 length: 14 amino acids. V gave up 6 bases and J gave up 3 bases, with 15 bases separating them. The CDR3 nucleotides are TGTGCCAGCAGTGTTCAGGGACAAAGCTACGAGCAGTACTTC. It encodes CASSVQGQSYEQYF.

The chain uses TRBV20-1 and TRBJ2-3, with 11 bases that match TRBD2. The CDR3 sequence is 15 residues long. J was trimmed by 3 bases and V by 3 bases; bases with no gene match: 5. CDR1 is DFQATT and CDR2 is SNEGSKA in the germline V gene (reference sequence). The CDR3 is CSASPLAGVTDTQYF. The CDR3 DNA follows: TGCAGTGCTAGTCCACTAGCGGGGGTGACAGATACGCAGTATTTT.

The chain uses TRBV10-3 and TRBJ1-1; D is ambiguous. V was shortened by 6 bases and J by 12 bases, with 17 bases between the two germline ends. The CDR3 sequence is 12 residues long. Germline CDR1 is ENHRY and CDR2 is SYGVKD. This chain's CDR3 is CAISAETLVSFF. The CDR3 coding sequence is TGTGCCATCAGCGCCGAGACACTCGTTTCTTTCTTT.

This clone was seen once. The rearrangement uses TRBV6-6 and TRBJ1-5; 7 bases align to TRBD1. The CDR3 loop spans 17 amino acids. The germline CDR1 and CDR2 sequences are MNHNY and SVGAGI (reference sequence). V dropped 5 bases and J dropped 3; count of bases not matched to a gene: 13. CDR3: CASSPPLFDRVNQPQHF. The DNA for the CDR3 is TGTGCCAGCAGTCCCCCCCTATTCGACAGGGTCAATCAGCCCCAGCATTTT.

About this clone itself: Mismatch with germline at one junction end may stem from a read error. The chain carries TRBV3-1 (or the pseudogene TRBV3-2) and TRBJ1-2; D ambiguous. CDR3 length: 14 amino acids. Germline V gene sequence: CDR1 LGHDT, CDR2 YNNKEL (reference sequence). The CDR3 sequence is CASSQLSGWEGFTF. In nucleotides, the CDR3 is TGTGCCAGCAGCCAACTTTCCGGGTGGGAGGGCTTCACCTTC.

This chain joins TRBV5-1 and TRBJ1-4; 7 bases match TRBD1. In germline, CDR1 is SGHRS, CDR2 YFSETQ. V trimming: 7 bases; J trimming: 8 bases; junction bases outside the gene matches: 8. The CDR3 contains 13 residues. The CDR3, as DNA: TGCGCCAGCCACCGGGACAGTGGGGAAAAACTGTTTTTT. Translating gives CASHRDSGEKLFF.

This clone was recorded only once. The gene calls are TRBV13 and TRBJ1-6; 10 bases are shared with TRBD1. Germline CDR1 and CDR2: PRHDT and FYEKMQ (reference sequence). The CDR3 has 13 residues. As DNA, the CDR3 is TGTGCAAGTAACCTGGGACAGGGGTTCCCCCTCCACTTT. This encodes CASNLGQGFPLHF.

This clone was recorded only once. The chain combines TRBV19 with TRBJ2-2, with D tentatively TRBD1 (5 bases). Germline V gene data show CDR1 as LNHDA and CDR2 as SQIVND (reference sequence). Trimming left V 5 bases short and J 7 bases short, with 11 bases between. This CDR3 has 13 amino acids. CDR3 in amino acids: CASSGQGIGELFF. CDR3 bases: TGTGCCAGTAGTGGGCAGGGCATCGGGGAGCTGTTTTTT. Together with reference TRBV19 and TRBJ2-2, the CDR3 gives the full variable domain: DGGITQSPKYLFRKEGQNVTLSCEQNLNHDAMYWYRQDPGQGLRLIYYSQIVNDFQKGDIAEGYSVSREKKESFPLTVTSAQKNPTAFYLCASSGQGIGELFFGEGSRLTVL.

This chain uses TRBV11-2 with TRBJ1-2; 9 bases match TRBD1. This CDR3 spans 13 amino acids. The junction had 5 bases not matched to a gene; V was cut back by 5 bases and J by 7 bases. Germline V CDR1 and CDR2: SGHAT, FQNNGV. The CDR3 DNA reads TGTGCCAGCAGCGCGGACAGGGGTGCTGGCTACACCTTC. Its translation: CASSADRGAGYTF.

This chain uses TRBV5-1 with TRBJ2-1, with 16 bases aligning to TRBD2. The V gene's germline CDR1 is SGHRS and CDR2 YFSETQ. The CDR3 totals 17 residues. J gave up 2 bases and V 3 bases, and 2 bases lay outside the gene matches. CDR3 nucleotide sequence: TGCGCCAGCAGCTGGGGACTAGCGGGGGGGCCCTACAATGAGCAGTTCTTC. Translated: CASSWGLAGGPYNEQFF. Supplemented by reference TRBV5-1 and TRBJ2-1, the full variable domain reads KAGVTQTPRYLIKTRGQQVTLSCSPISGHRSVSWYQQTPGQGLQFLFEYFSETQRNKGNFPGRFSGRQFSNSRSEMNVSTLELGDSALYLCASSWGLAGGPYNEQFFGPGTRLTVL.

V and J are TRBV11-2 and TRBJ1-3; D gene unclear. The CDR3 runs 14 residues. Trimming removed 0 bases from V and 2 bases from J, with 5 bases in between. CDR1 and CDR2 from the germline V gene are SGHAT and FQNNGV. The CDR3 sequence: CASSLERTGNTIYF. CDR3 bases: TGTGCCAGCAGCTTAGAGAGGACTGGAAACACCATATATTTT.

CDR3: CASGQGDHEQYF. For the CDR3, the DNA is TGCGCCAGCGGACAGGGAGACCACGAGCAGTACTTC. The chain has TRBV10-2 and TRBJ2-7, with 8 bases identical to TRBD1. There are 12 residues in the CDR3. Germline V gene sequence: CDR1 WSHSY, CDR2 SAAADI. Trimming at V came to 8 bases and at J to 5 bases, leaving 5 bases not matched to a gene.

This sequence joins TRBV3-1 (or the pseudogene TRBV3-2) and TRBJ2-1; 13 nucleotides align to TRBD2. CDR3 size: 16 residues. J was trimmed by 10 bases and V by 4 bases; bases with no gene match: 10. The V gene's germline CDR1 is LGHDT and CDR2 YNNKEL (reference sequence). The CDR3 reads CASSPTSGGALWEQFF. CDR3 nucleotides: TGTGCCAGCAGCCCAACTAGCGGGGGGGCCTTATGGGAGCAGTTCTTC.

The chain combines TRBV28 with TRBJ2-3; 8 positions match TRBD1. The V segment lost 5 bases and the J segment 1 base; nucleotides outside the gene matches: 5. CDR3 size: 15 residues. Germline loops: CDR1 MDHEN, CDR2 SYDVKM. The CDR3 DNA reads TGTGCCAGCAGTCCAGGGGGCCCTGGCACAGATACGCAGTATTTT. Amino acid sequence: CASSPGGPGTDTQYF.